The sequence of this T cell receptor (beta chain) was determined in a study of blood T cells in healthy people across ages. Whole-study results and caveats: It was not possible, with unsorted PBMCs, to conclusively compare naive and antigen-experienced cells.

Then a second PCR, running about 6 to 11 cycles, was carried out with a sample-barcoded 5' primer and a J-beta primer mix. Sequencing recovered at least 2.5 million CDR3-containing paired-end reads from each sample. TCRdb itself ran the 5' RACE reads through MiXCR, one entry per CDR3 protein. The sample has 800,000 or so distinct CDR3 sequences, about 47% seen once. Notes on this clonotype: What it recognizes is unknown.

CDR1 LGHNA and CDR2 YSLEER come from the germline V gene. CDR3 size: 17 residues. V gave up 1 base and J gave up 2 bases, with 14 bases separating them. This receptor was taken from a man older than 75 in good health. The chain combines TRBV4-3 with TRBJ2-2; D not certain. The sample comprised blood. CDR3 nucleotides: TGCGCCAGCAGCCAAGGAGGTGCAGGAGACAACACCGGGGAGCTGTTTTTT. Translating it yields CASSQGGAGDNTGELFF.